This T cell receptor beta chain was identified during a study of blood T cell repertoires in COVID-19. The overall study: In each case, the material was cDNA or gDNA derived from T cells, B-cell-depleted T cells, or PBMCs.

Germline V gene sequence: CDR1 LGHNA, CDR2 YSLEER. V lost 0 bases and J lost 6, with 8 bases in between. The CDR3 is made up of 14 amino acids. The authors' processing: Using reference gene primer amplification, nucleated cell counts were estimated. TCRdb's copy holds only in-frame clones and misses some; the assay was immunoSEQ multiplex PCR. That table gives V, J and clone size, and the DNA gave D and trimming. This table has roughly 87,000 clones, less than 85% appearing once. Sequencing input: peripheral blood. The TCR was taken from a woman in her fifties or sixties with acute or convalescent COVID-19. The rearrangement links TRBV4-3 to TRBJ2-2; D perhaps matches TRBD2 (6 bases). The CDR3 loop is CASSQDSGAGELFF. CDR3 nucleotides: TGCGCCAGCAGCCAAGATTCGGGGGCCGGGGAGCTGTTTTTT.